Listed here are 14 T cell receptor beta chains from one sample, sequenced in a study of blood T cell repertoires in COVID-19. Clones were sequenced by immunoSEQ multiplex PCR, and TCRdb holds only the in-frame ones, with some missing. The sample yields roughly 100,000 clones, around 80% seen once. Material: peripheral blood. These receptors came from a man aged 60-69 years with active or convalescent COVID-19.

The V gene is TRBV29-1, the J gene TRBJ2-2; 8 bases agree with TRBD2. J gave up 6 bases and V 7 bases, and 10 bases lay outside the gene matches. CDR1 SQVTM and CDR2 ANQGSEA come from the germline V gene. This CDR3 contains 14 residues. CDR3 nucleotide sequence: TGCAGCGCTGCGGGGGGTATTCAGGCCGGGGAGCTGTTTTTT. It is translated as CSAAGGIQAGELFF.

V usage is TRBV5-8 and J usage is TRBJ2-2; 9 nucleotides match TRBD1. CDR1 SGHTS and CDR2 YDEGEE come from the germline V gene. The CDR3 is 16 amino acids. V trimming: 3 bases; J trimming: 3 bases; junction bases outside the gene matches: 6. The CDR3 region has the DNA TGTGCCAGCAGCTGGTCCGGGACAGGGTACACCGGGGAGCTGTTTTTT. It specifies CASSWSGTGYTGELFF.

The V call is TRBV7-2, the J call TRBJ1-6; 8 nucleotides line up with TRBD1. The CDR3 extends over 17 amino acids. CDR1 and CDR2 (germline): SGHTA, FQGNSA. The V gene end was trimmed by 5 bases and the J gene end by 2 bases; junction bases not matched to a gene: 8. CDR3 loop: CASSDRGDRAYNSPLHF. CDR3 DNA: TGTGCCAGCAGCGACAGGGGAGACAGGGCCTATAATTCACCCCTCCACTTT.

This clone was observed a few times. The chain uses TRBV21-1 and TRBJ2-7; TRBD2, the D gene given by the table, was not confirmed from the DNA. TRBV21-1 is classified as a pseudogene. The CDR3 length is 12 residues. The CDR3 loop is CASKPYLYEQYV. The CDR3 DNA sequence: TGTGCCAGCAAGCCCTATCTCTACGAGCAGTACGTC.

This clone was seen just once. This chain connects TRBV19 to TRBJ2-1; TRBD2 agrees at 7 bases. Germline loops: CDR1 LNHDA, CDR2 SQIVND (reference sequence). The trim removed 5 bases at V and 11 bases at J, leaving 15 bases unmatched. The CDR3 contains 15 residues. CDR3 sequence (DNA): TGTGCCAGTAGTGGCGGTACTAGCGTTACCTACAAGCAGTTCTTC. It codes for CASSGGTSVTYKQFF.

The chain links TRBV3-1 (or the pseudogene TRBV3-2) to TRBJ1-1; a weak D match, TRBD1 (6 bases). V shed 4 bases and J shed 1 base, with 13 bases lying between them. This CDR3 is built from 15 residues. In germline, CDR1 is LGHDT, CDR2 YNNKEL (reference sequence). The CDR3 sequence: CASSPTGLANTEAFF. CDR3 coding DNA: TGTGCCAGCAGCCCTACAGGGTTAGCGAACACTGAAGCTTTCTTT.

This chain joins TRBV4-1 and TRBJ2-2; 10 bases align to TRBD2. V lost 1 base, J lost 4 bases, and 9 bases stayed unmatched. The CDR3 has 18 amino acids. CDR1 is MGHRA, CDR2 YSYEKL, per germline. The CDR3 sequence is CASSQGRSLAGVTGELFF. CDR3 sequence (DNA): TGCGCCAGCAGCCAAGGGAGGTCCCTAGCGGGAGTCACCGGGGAGCTGTTTTTT.

The chain uses TRBV2 and TRBJ2-2; a possible D gene is TRBD2 (6 bases). This CDR3 is 15 amino acids long. Trimming pared 1 base from V and 5 bases from J, leaving 11 bases between. CDR1 SNHLY and CDR2 FYNNEI come from the germline V gene. This CDR3 reads CASSEGLGRTGELFF. The CDR3 region has the DNA TGTGCCAGCAGTGAAGGTTTAGGGAGGACCGGGGAGCTGTTTTTT.

This clone has a count of ten or more. The rearrangement uses TRBV19 and TRBJ1-4; D not certain. CDR3 length: 12 amino acids. Trimming took off 3 bases at V and 8 bases at J, with 7 bases between the two ends. The germline V gene has CDR1 LNHDA and CDR2 SQIVND (reference sequence). In DNA form, the CDR3 reads TGTGCCAGTAGTATCCCCTTCGAAAAACTGTTTTTT. Its translation is CASSIPFEKLFF.

The V call is TRBV29-1, the J call TRBJ2-2, with D possibly matching TRBD1 (6 bases). The CDR3 contains 14 residues. V shed 6 bases and J shed 0 bases, with 11 bases lying between them. The germline V gene encodes CDR1 SQVTM and CDR2 ANQGSEA. Here the CDR3 reads CSVLGQTNTGELFF. The CDR3 DNA reads as TGCAGCGTACTCGGACAGACGAACACCGGGGAGCTGTTTTTT.

J is TRBJ2-5 and V is TRBV3-1 (or the pseudogene TRBV3-2); D is unresolved. CDR1 and CDR2 (germline): LGHDT, YNNKEL (reference sequence). The ends were cut back, 7 bases at V and 6 bases at J, with 9 bases in the middle. The CDR3 spans 11 residues. This CDR3 is CASNYGKTQYF. The DNA for the CDR3 is TGTGCCAGCAACTACGGAAAGACCCAGTACTTC.

This clone was counted once. The V call is TRBV4-3, the J call TRBJ2-1, with 7 bases identical to TRBD2. The CDR3 is 14 amino acids. The V gene end was trimmed by 1 base and the J gene end by 9 bases; junction bases not matched to a gene: 6. The V gene's germline CDR1 is LGHNA and CDR2 YSLEER. CDR3 residues: CASSQGRGGSEQFF. For the CDR3, the DNA is TGCGCCAGCAGCCAAGGCCGGGGAGGGAGTGAGCAGTTCTTC.

V gene TRBV30 combines with J gene TRBJ2-7; 8 nucleotides match TRBD2. Germline V gives CDR1 GTSNPN, CDR2 SVGIG (reference sequence). The V gene end was trimmed by 2 bases and the J gene end by 6 bases; junction bases not matched to a gene: 6. CDR3 size: 13 residues. CDR3 coding DNA: TGTGCCTGGAGTCTCGCCGGGGGGGCCGAGCAGTACTTC. Translation: CAWSLAGGAEQYF.

The chain couples TRBV15 to TRBJ1-5, with D possibly matching TRBD1 (5 bases). This CDR3 comprises 15 residues. V lost 5 bases to trimming and J lost 5 bases, with 16 bases between them. The germline V gene has CDR1 LNHNV and CDR2 YYDKDF (reference sequence). The CDR3 sequence: CATSRRWGSDQPQHF. The CDR3 region has the DNA TGTGCCACCAGCCGCCGTTGGGGCAGTGATCAGCCCCAGCATTTT.